This T cell receptor beta chain was recovered during a study of early T cells in non-severe SARS-CoV-2 infection. MiXCR, applied by TCRdb to the 5' RACE reads, yields one record per CDR3 protein. The sample has about 80,000 distinct CDR3 sequences; roughly 5.3% are singletons. With 7 bases clipped from V and 4 bases from J, the junction kept 9 bases outside the gene matches. The CDR3 extends over 14 amino acids. This clonotype occurred a few times. The sequence was obtained from an adult who was a healthcare worker with PCR-confirmed SARS-CoV-2 infection or an uninfected control (not recorded which). Sequencing used whole blood, obtained at baseline. V is TRBV6-7 and J is TRBJ1-1, with 7 bases identical to TRBD1. TRBV6-7 is an ORF; its function is uncertain. CDR3 residues: CASIWDSLLTEAFF. The CDR3 DNA reads as TGTGCCAGCATTTGGGACAGCCTTCTCACTGAAGCTTTCTTT.